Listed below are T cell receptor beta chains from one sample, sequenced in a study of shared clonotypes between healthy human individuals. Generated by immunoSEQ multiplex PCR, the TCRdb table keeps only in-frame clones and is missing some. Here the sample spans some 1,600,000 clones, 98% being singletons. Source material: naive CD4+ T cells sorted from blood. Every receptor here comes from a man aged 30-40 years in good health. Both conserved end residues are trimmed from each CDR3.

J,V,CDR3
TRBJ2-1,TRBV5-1,ASSSFRGEHNEQF
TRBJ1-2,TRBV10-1,ASSDHGTGYT
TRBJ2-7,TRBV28,ASGIYRGKHEQY
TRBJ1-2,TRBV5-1,ASSPSGGDGYT
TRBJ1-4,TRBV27,ASSSAEGEKLF
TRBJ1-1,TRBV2,ASSDRQGNTEAF
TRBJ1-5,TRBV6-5,ASKLQGTNQPQH
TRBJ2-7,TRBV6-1,ASSAGHWGEQY
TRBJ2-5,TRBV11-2,ASSSGGYGQETQY
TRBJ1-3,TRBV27,ASSYSASSGNTIY
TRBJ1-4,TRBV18,ASSRTATNEKLF
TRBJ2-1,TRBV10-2,ATGTRGGNEQF
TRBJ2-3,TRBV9,ASSPRVGARINLGDTQY
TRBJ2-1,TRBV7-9,ASSTTGQGARNEQF
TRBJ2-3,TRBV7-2,ASSLDRPDTQY
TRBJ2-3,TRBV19,ASSIMRASTDTQY
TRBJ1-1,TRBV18,ASSPGQSNTEAF
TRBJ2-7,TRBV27,ASSRGGIYEQY
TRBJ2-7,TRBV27,ASSFVPGSTYEQY
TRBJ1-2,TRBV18,ASSPTGDNYGYT
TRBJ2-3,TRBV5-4,ASSLAPGLAGGVGTDTQY
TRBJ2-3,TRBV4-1,ASSQPGVESQKLGDTQY
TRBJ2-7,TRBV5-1,ASSLDAGRGEQC
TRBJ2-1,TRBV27,ASSSLGSYVNEQF
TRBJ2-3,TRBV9,ASSSPRRGTDTQY
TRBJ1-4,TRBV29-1,SGRKDEKLF
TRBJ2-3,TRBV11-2,ASSLDPWDRGSDTQY
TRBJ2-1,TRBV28,ASSSGQYNEQF
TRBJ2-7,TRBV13,ASSLGWDSGTYEQY
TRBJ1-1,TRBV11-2,ASSLGTGTGFAF
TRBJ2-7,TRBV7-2,ASSSDRSSYEQY
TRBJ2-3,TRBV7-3,ASSQDADTQY
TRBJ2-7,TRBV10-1,ASSESEGNEQY
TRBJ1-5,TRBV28,ASSLSGRPQH
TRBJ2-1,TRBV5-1,ASTLIAGGSLNEQF
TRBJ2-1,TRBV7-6,ASRRGDEQF
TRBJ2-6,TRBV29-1,SVRIAGANVLT
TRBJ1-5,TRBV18,ASSPLGQRGTGSNQPQH
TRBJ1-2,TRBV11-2,ASSSRNYGYT
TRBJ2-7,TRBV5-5,ASSFPGAGTYEQY
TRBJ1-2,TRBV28,ASTPPRDNYGYT
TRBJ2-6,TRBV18,ASSPTRMNYSGANVLT
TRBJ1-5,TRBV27,ASSITDGNQPQH
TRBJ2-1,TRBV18,ASSPTPAGGSGEQF
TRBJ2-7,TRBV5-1,ASSAGVSYEQY
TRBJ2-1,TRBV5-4,ASSPNLNYNEQF
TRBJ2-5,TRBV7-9,ASSWPDRETQY
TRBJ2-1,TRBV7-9,ASSLGTRNSEQF
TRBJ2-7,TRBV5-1,ASSREGLEQY
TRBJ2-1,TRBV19,ASSSTSGLYNEQF
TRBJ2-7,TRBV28,ASRMTDYASYEQY
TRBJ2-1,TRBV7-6,ASSSGLAANEQF
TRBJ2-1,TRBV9,ASTQGGSYNEQF